Listed below are T cell receptor beta chains from one sample, sequenced in a study of T cell responses to AZD1222 COVID-19 vaccine. Profiled with immunoSEQ multiplex PCR; TCRdb holds only in-frame clones, not every one. The sample holds 15,000 to 20,000 clones, under 90% seen once. The sample consisted of peripheral blood, taken 28 days after the second AZD1222 dose. The origin of the receptors is an adult who received the AZD1222 COVID-19 vaccine. Both conserved end residues are part of each CDR3. A D gene is named only where the DNA matches it firmly. Size is omitted from some rows. Given values are once, few, many or a class for expanded clones.

v_gene	abundance	j_gene	d_gene	CDR3aa	CDR3nt
TRBV2	NA	TRBJ1-2	NA	CASKRVNYGYTF	TGTGCCAGCAAACGGGTAAACTATGGCTACACCTTC
TRBV21-1	NA	TRBJ2-2	NA	CASSNKTSEDTGELFF	TGTGCCAGCAGCAATAAGACTAGCGAGGACACCGGGGAGCTGTTTTTT
TRBV19	NA	TRBJ1-5	NA	CASSTLEGGGNQPQHF	TGTGCCAGTAGCACCTTGGAGGGTGGGGGCAATCAGCCCCAGCATTTT
TRBV19	NA	TRBJ2-7	TRBD1	CASSIDPGQGTYEQYF	TGTGCCAGTAGTATAGATCCGGGACAGGGGACCTACGAGCAGTACTTC
TRBV7-8	NA	TRBJ1-3	NA	CASSKTAYLDSGNTIYF	TGTGCCAGCAGCAAGACAGCTTACCTAGACTCTGGAAACACCATATATTTT
TRBV21-1	once	TRBJ2-7	NA	CASSSAELTKFYEQYF	TGTGCCAGCAGCTCGGCCGAATTGACCAAGTTCTACGAGCAGTACTTC
TRBV5-8	NA	TRBJ1-5	TRBD1	CASSSGLTQGANQPQHF	TGTGCCAGCAGCTCTGGACTTACACAGGGGGCCAATCAGCCCCAGCATTTT
TRBV11-2	once	TRBJ2-5	TRBD2	CASTPRLAEETQYF	TGTGCCAGCACCCCCAGACTAGCCGAAGAGACCCAGTACTTC
TRBV10-3	once	TRBJ2-7	NA	CAISESRGNSYEQYF	TGTGCCATCAGTGAGTCGCGGGGCAACTCCTACGAGCAGTACTTC
TRBV6-5	NA	TRBJ1-4	NA	CASISFVGLKEKLFF	TGTGCCAGCATTTCCTTTGTTGGATTAAAAGAAAAACTGTTTTTT
TRBV19	NA	TRBJ2-3	TRBD2	CASSIEGAGVVSDTQYF	TGTGCCAGTAGTATAGAAGGGGCGGGGGTCGTTTCAGATACGCAGTATTTT
TRBV25-1	NA	TRBJ2-3	NA	CASSAYGADTQYF	TGTGCCAGCAGTGCATATGGGGCAGATACGCAGTATTTT
TRBV20-1	NA	TRBJ1-2	NA	CSAGRNYGYTF	TGCAGTGCCGGACGGAACTATGGCTACACCTTC
TRBV5-4	NA	TRBJ2-5	NA	CASSPGWETQYF	TGTGCCAGCAGCCCGGGGTGGGAGACCCAGTACTTC
TRBV10-3	NA	TRBJ2-2	NA	CAIGGQSNTGELFF	TGTGCCATCGGCGGGCAGTCGAACACCGGGGAGCTGTTTTTT
TRBV27	NA	TRBJ2-7	NA	CASTPTSFSYEQYF	TGTGCCAGCACTCCTACTAGTTTCTCCTACGAGCAGTACTTC
TRBV28	NA	TRBJ2-1	TRBD2	CASLPDSGVNNEQFF	TGTGCCAGCCTCCCGGATAGCGGGGTTAACAATGAGCAGTTCTTC
TRBV6-5	NA	TRBJ2-5	NA	CASSMGRETQYF	TGTGCCAGCAGCATGGGGCGAGAGACCCAGTACTTC
TRBV11-2	once	TRBJ1-4	TRBD1	CASSSLGTGVNEKLFF	TGTGCCAGCAGCAGCCTCGGGACAGGAGTAAATGAAAAACTGTTTTTT
TRBV29-1	once	TRBJ2-7	TRBD1	CSVGSEGASEQYF	TGCAGCGTTGGTAGTGAGGGGGCGAGCGAGCAGTACTTC
TRBV10-3	NA	TRBJ2-2	TRBD2	CAITAGGHFGELFF	TGTGCCATCACGGCGGGAGGTCACTTCGGGGAGCTGTTTTTT
TRBV10-1	NA	TRBJ1-1	NA	CASSERSLGSTEAFF	TGCGCCAGCAGTGAAAGGTCGTTGGGTAGCACTGAAGCTTTCTTT
TRBV9	NA	TRBJ2-5	NA	CASSVGPLGETQYF	TGTGCCAGCAGCGTTGGCCCTCTCGGTGAGACCCAGTACTTC
TRBV3-1/TRBV3-2	NA	TRBJ2-5	NA	CASSQVNREETQYF	TGTGCCAGCAGCCAAGTTAACAGGGAAGAGACCCAGTACTTC
TRBV4-2	NA	TRBJ1-1	NA	CASSREPENTEAFF	TGTGCCAGCAGCCGTGAACCCGAGAACACTGAAGCTTTCTTT
TRBV6-5	NA	TRBJ2-1	TRBD2	CASSYSGGTTNEQFF	TGTGCCAGCAGTTACTCGGGGGGGACTACAAATGAGCAGTTCTTC
TRBV6-5	NA	TRBJ2-2	NA	CASSYYSGTGELFF	TGTGCCAGCAGTTACTACTCGGGGACCGGGGAGCTGTTTTTT
TRBV11-1	NA	TRBJ2-5	TRBD2	CASSPGLAGGRQYF	TGTGCCAGCAGCCCGGGGCTAGCGGGAGGCCGCCAGTACTTC
TRBV5-1	NA	TRBJ1-2	TRBD1	CASSIQQGAEGYTF	TGCGCCAGCAGCATACAACAGGGGGCGGAGGGCTACACCTTC
TRBV2	NA	TRBJ2-1	NA	CASRKTGRSDEQFF	TGTGCCAGCAGGAAGACAGGGAGGTCGGATGAGCAGTTCTTC
TRBV28	NA	TRBJ2-6	NA	CASSLGHLIISGANVLTF	TGTGCCAGCAGTTTAGGACACCTTATTATCTCTGGGGCCAACGTCCTGACTTTC
TRBV7-8	NA	TRBJ2-5	NA	CASSLGIRHGGFQETQYF	TGTGCCAGCAGCTTGGGGATAAGGCACGGCGGTTTCCAAGAGACCCAGTACTTC
TRBV5-5	NA	TRBJ2-1	TRBD2	CASSLAFDSGGPSYNEQFF	TGTGCCAGCAGCTTGGCCTTCGATAGCGGGGGACCTTCCTACAATGAGCAGTTCTTC
TRBV10-1	NA	TRBJ2-3	NA	CAAPRPADTQYF	TGCGCGGCGCCCCGACCGGCAGATACGCAGTATTTT
TRBV19	NA	TRBJ1-1	TRBD1	CASSIRDRGNTEAFF	TGTGCCAGTAGTATAAGGGACAGGGGGAACACTGAAGCTTTCTTT
TRBV6-5	NA	TRBJ1-2	NA	CASSSYFYGYTF	TGTGCCAGCAGTTCATACTTCTATGGCTACACCTTC
TRBV5-5	NA	TRBJ2-7	NA	CASSLTGATYEQYF	TGTGCCAGCAGCTTAACGGGGGCAACCTACGAGCAGTACTTC
TRBV3-1/TRBV3-2	NA	TRBJ1-2	TRBD1	CASSDRGNYGYTF	TGTGCCAGCAGTGACAGGGGTAACTATGGCTACACCTTC
TRBV11-2	once	TRBJ2-3	NA	CASSSPVVTDTQYF	TGTGCCAGCAGCTCCCCTGTGGTCACAGATACGCAGTATTTT
TRBV3-1/TRBV3-2	NA	TRBJ2-1	TRBD2	CASSQVFTSGGNYNEQFF	TGTGCCAGCAGCCAAGTGTTCACTAGCGGGGGGAATTACAATGAGCAGTTCTTC
TRBV3-1/TRBV3-2	NA	TRBJ1-4	NA	CASSQDPGGGRATNEKLFF	TGTGCCAGCAGCCAAGACCCCGGCGGGGGTCGGGCAACTAATGAAAAACTGTTTTTT
TRBV4-1	NA	TRBJ2-4	TRBD2	CASSQSVAGENIQYF	TGCGCCAGCAGCCAATCAGTAGCGGGAGAAAACATTCAGTACTTC
TRBV2	NA	TRBJ1-5	NA	CASSFEGSGNQPQHF	TGTGCCAGCAGTTTCGAGGGGAGTGGGAATCAGCCCCAGCATTTT
TRBV4-1	NA	TRBJ1-1	NA	CASSQGLRNTEAFF	TGCGCCAGCAGCCAGGGGTTACGGAACACTGAAGCTTTCTTT
TRBV10-3	NA	TRBJ1-5	NA	CAISDREMQQPQHF	TGTGCCATCAGTGACAGGGAAATGCAGCAGCCCCAGCATTTT
TRBV7-8	NA	TRBJ1-1	TRBD1	CASSPRRTGRTEAFF	TGTGCCAGCAGCCCCCGGCGGACAGGGCGGACTGAAGCTTTCTTT
TRBV21-1	NA	TRBJ2-2	NA	CASSKGPPGTRDTGELFF	TGTGCCAGCAGCAAAGGACCTCCCGGGACAAGAGACACCGGGGAGCTGTTTTTT